This section outlines one T cell receptor beta chain sequence together with its context. Its antigen is undetermined. This sample includes further DNA sequences coding for the same CDR3. This entry comes from a study of shared clonotypes between healthy human individuals. The study, taken as a whole, reports: Estimated clonotype richness was generally higher in naive than memory subsets.

The naive CD8 fraction comprised CD45RO-negative cells positively selected for CCR7 and excluded terminally differentiated effector memory CD45RA+ cells. Each of the donors was a healthy adult who was HIV-negative and had not had a recent acute infection or vaccination. Libraries were prepared by immunoSEQ multiplex PCR; TCRdb keeps only in-frame clonotypes and omits some of them. Of over 2 million clones in the sample, over 85% were seen once. This CDR3 is 14 amino acids long. Trimming took 5 bases from V and 2 from J, leaving 13 bases between them. CDR1 is SEHNR and CDR2 is FQNEAQ in the germline V gene (reference sequence).

This sequence was found in a young man in good health. V is TRBV7-9 and J is TRBJ2-7, with D unclear. Specimen: naive CD8+ T cells sorted from blood. Written as DNA, the CDR3 is TGTGCCAGCAGCCCCCCACGCGGAGCCTACGAGCAGTACTTC. Its translation: CASSPPRGAYEQYF.